Listed here is a single T cell receptor beta chain. The CDR3 consists of 15 residues. The V gene's germline CDR1 is ENHRY and CDR2 SYGVKD. Between the trimmed V and J ends, which lost 3 bases and 3 bases, there was a span of 14 bases. The table came from immunoSEQ multiplex PCR; TCRdb's copy has only in-frame clones and leaves some out. The top ten hold roughly 0.76% of the sample, which has 190,000 or so clones, 90% to 95% seen once. The data were taken from a study of blood T cell repertoires in COVID-19. The sequence was obtained from a man aged 30 to 45 with COVID-19, enrolled during active disease. V usage is TRBV10-3 and J usage is TRBJ1-2; D may be TRBD1 (6 bases). Source material: peripheral blood. The CDR3 DNA sequence: TGTGCCATCAGTGAACAGGGTAGGGGAGACTATGGCTACACCTTC. It is translated as CAISEQGRGDYGYTF.